This is a list of T cell receptor beta chains from one sample in a study of blood T cells in healthy people across ages. Using its own MiXCR run on the 5' RACE reads, TCRdb lists one record per CDR3 protein. The repertoire holds 650,000 to 800,000 distinct CDR3 sequences, around 42% seen once, with nearly 20% in the top ten. The source material was blood. These receptors originate from a man aged 55 to 69 in good health. Both conserved end residues are part of each CDR3. The D gene is left open where the match is weak. The size entry is marked missing in some rows and otherwise reads once, few, many or a size class.

d_gene	j_gene	v_gene	abundance	CDR3aa	CDR3nt
-	TRBJ2-1	TRBV2	-	CASRANVYNEQFF	TGTGCCAGCAGGGCTAACGTCTACAATGAGCAGTTCTTC
-	TRBJ2-5	TRBV12-3/TRBV12-4	-	CASSPTGFQETQYF	TGTGCCAGCAGTCCTACAGGGTTCCAAGAGACCCAGTACTTC
-	TRBJ2-1	TRBV7-2	few	CASSLVGAWGPSYNEQFF	TGTGCCAGCAGCTTAGTCGGAGCGTGGGGACCCTCCTACAATGAGCAGTTCTTC
TRBD2	TRBJ2-7	TRBV20-1	-	CSAPTSVSSYEQYF	TGCAGTGCCCCCACTAGCGTGAGCTCCTACGAGCAGTACTTC
-	TRBJ2-7	TRBV6-6	few	CASTLFQGGEQYF	TGTGCCAGCACCTTATTCCAGGGTGGCGAGCAGTACTTC
-	TRBJ2-4	TRBV6-2/TRBV6-3	-	CASSYVGNIQYF	TGTGCCAGCAGTTACGTCGGCAACATTCAGTACTTC
-	TRBJ2-7	TRBV5-6	-	CASSPTGRHEQYF	TGTGCCAGCAGCCCGACAGGACGGCACGAGCAGTACTTC
TRBD1	TRBJ2-7	TRBV18	-	CASSNYRGSYEQYF	TGTGCCAGCTCAAATTACAGGGGATCCTACGAGCAGTACTTC
-	TRBJ2-5	TRBV5-1	few	CASRSGPTSRQETQYF	TGCGCCAGCAGGTCAGGTCCCACTAGCCGCCAAGAGACCCAGTACTTC
-	TRBJ2-5	TRBV24-1	-	CATSDLASGGETQYF	TGTGCCACCAGTGACCTCGCCAGCGGCGGGGAGACCCAGTACTTC
TRBD2	TRBJ2-7	TRBV7-2	few	CASSPNSGGLVAYEQYF	TGTGCCAGCAGCCCCAATAGCGGGGGCTTAGTAGCCTACGAGCAGTACTTC
TRBD2	TRBJ2-3	TRBV9	few	CASTRGTTSTDTQYF	TGTGCCAGCACCCGGGGGACTACTAGCACAGATACGCAGTATTTT
-	TRBJ2-5	TRBV7-9	few	CASSLSSKETQYF	TGTGCCAGCAGCTTATCCAGTAAAGAGACCCAGTACTTC
-	TRBJ1-2	TRBV4-2	-	CASSQEPGENYGYTF	TGTGCCAGCAGCCAAGAGCCAGGGGAAAACTATGGCTACACCTTC
-	TRBJ1-2	TRBV7-2	few	CASSLKGGGSYHYGYTF	TGTGCCAGCAGCCTTAAGGGGGGAGGGTCTTATCACTATGGCTACACCTTC
-	TRBJ2-5	TRBV7-8	few	CASSSLGWDSETQYF	TGTGCCAGCAGCTCCTTAGGGTGGGACTCAGAGACCCAGTACTTC
-	TRBJ2-2	TRBV12-3/TRBV12-4	-	CASMRGPRATGELFF	TGTGCCAGCATGCGGGGACCCCGAGCCACCGGGGAGCTGTTTTTT
-	TRBJ2-5	TRBV27	few	CASSHYGGRETQYF	TGTGCCAGCAGTCATTACGGGGGTCGCGAGACCCAGTACTTC
-	TRBJ2-1	TRBV9	-	CASSLGGPGNEQFF	TGTGCCAGCAGCCTCGGGGGGCCGGGCAATGAGCAGTTCTTC
-	TRBJ2-7	TRBV20-1	-	CSAGEPSSYEQYF	TGCAGTGCTGGGGAACCTAGCTCCTACGAGCAGTACTTC
-	TRBJ1-2	TRBV7-2	-	CASSPTTGYHGYTF	TGTGCCAGCAGCCCAACAACAGGGTACCATGGCTACACCTTC
TRBD1	TRBJ2-5	TRBV29-1	few	CSGRQGETQYF	TGCAGCGGTCGACAGGGTGAGACCCAGTACTTC
-	TRBJ2-1	TRBV6-5	-	CASSYGIVDFGEQFF	TGTGCCAGCAGTTACGGGATAGTGGACTTCGGTGAGCAGTTCTTC
TRBD2	TRBJ2-7	TRBV28	-	CASKRPSGGSGGDEQYF	TGTGCCAGCAAGCGACCTAGCGGGGGGTCCGGTGGTGACGAGCAGTACTTC
-	TRBJ1-1	TRBV29-1	-	CSVRGAGLNTEAFF	TGCAGCGTCCGGGGGGCAGGACTGAACACTGAAGCTTTCTTT
TRBD2	TRBJ2-7	TRBV10-3	few	CAISYGLAGDEQYF	TGTGCCATCAGTTATGGGCTAGCGGGGGACGAGCAGTACTTC
-	TRBJ1-1	TRBV4-3	once	CASSQAKRGTEAFF	TGCGCCAGCAGCCAAGCTAAGAGGGGTACTGAAGCTTTCTTT
TRBD1	TRBJ1-6	TRBV13	-	CASEMGDRGLSPLHF	TGTGCCAGCGAGATGGGGGACAGGGGGCTTTCACCCCTCCACTTT
-	TRBJ2-1	TRBV7-2	-	CASSSPFNEQFF	TGTGCCAGCAGCTCCCCTTTCAATGAGCAGTTCTTC
TRBD2	TRBJ2-1	TRBV20-1	-	CSASRGTSGGETQFF	TGCAGTGCTAGCCGTGGGACTAGCGGGGGAGAGACCCAGTTCTTC
-	TRBJ1-6	TRBV20-1	-	CSARDVNNSPLHF	TGCAGTGCTAGAGATGTGAATAATTCACCCCTCCACTTT
-	TRBJ1-4	TRBV27	-	CASRSGTEEKLFF	TGTGCCAGCAGGTCCGGGACGGAAGAAAAACTGTTTTTT
TRBD1	TRBJ2-7	TRBV5-1	many	CASSGQGISYEQYF	TGCGCCAGCAGCGGACAGGGGATTTCCTACGAGCAGTACTTC
TRBD1	TRBJ2-7	TRBV24-1	-	CATSDSGTGGAFGQYF	TGTGCCACCAGTGATTCTGGGACAGGGGGAGCCTTTGGGCAGTACTTC
TRBD2	TRBJ2-4	TRBV6-2/TRBV6-3	-	CASKLTGTSLEERYF	TGTGCCAGCAAACTCACAGGGACTAGCCTGGAGGAGCGGTACTTC
-	TRBJ1-1	TRBV11-2	-	CTSANRPEEWRAFF	TGTACCAGCGCGAACAGGCCTGAGGAGTGGAGAGCTTTCTTT
TRBD2	TRBJ2-7	TRBV5-1	-	CASSPNPGEAGGYEQYF	TGCGCCAGCAGCCCAAACCCCGGGGAAGCGGGGGGCTACGAGCAGTACTTC
-	TRBJ2-1	TRBV7-2	-	CASSSRASDNEQFF	TGTGCCAGCAGCTCCCGGGCTAGCGACAATGAGCAGTTCTTC
-	TRBJ2-5	TRBV14	once	CASSQSSETQYF	TGTGCCAGCAGTCAAAGTTCGGAGACCCAGTACTTC
-	TRBJ1-2	TRBV6-1	-	CASSELPRYGYTF	TGTGCCAGCAGTGAACTTCCCCGGTATGGCTACACCTTC